One sample yielded the 21 T cell receptor beta chains listed below, sequenced in a study of T cells in localized non-small cell lung cancer. Libraries were prepared by immunoSEQ multiplex PCR; TCRdb keeps only in-frame clonotypes and omits some of them. The sample yields around 36,000 clones, 80% to 85% seen once. Sequenced material: peripheral blood mononuclear cells, taken before any cancer treatment. These receptors all come from a male donor at least 60 years old with stage II lung adenocarcinoma.

V gene TRBV27 combines with J gene TRBJ2-7; D remains ambiguous. The CDR3 runs to 11 residues. In germline, CDR1 is MNHEY, CDR2 SMNVEV (reference sequence). The germline V and J ends were trimmed by 3 bases and 2 bases, with 2 bases remaining between them. Here the CDR3 reads CASSFTYEQYF. CDR3 sequence (DNA): TGTGCCAGCAGTTTCACCTACGAGCAGTACTTC.

V usage is TRBV7-6 and J usage is TRBJ2-3, with a possible D match to TRBD1 (6 bases). CDR3 size: 12 residues. With 1 base removed from V and 8 bases from J, the gap between germline ends came to 7 bases. CDR1 and CDR2 from the germline V gene are SGHVS and FNYEAQ. The CDR3 region is CASSLEGVTQYF. The CDR3 DNA is TGTGCCAGCAGCTTAGAGGGGGTTACGCAGTATTTT.

The CDR3 loop reads CASSPVAGAKNIQYF. CDR3 coding DNA: TGTGCCAGCAGTCCCGTAGCGGGGGCGAAAAACATTCAGTACTTC. V is TRBV27 and J is TRBJ2-4; 9 bases map to TRBD2. CDR3 length: 15 residues. V shed 5 bases, J shed 4 bases, and the junction held 6 bases outside the gene matches. Germline CDR1 MNHEY, CDR2 SMNVEV (reference sequence).

CDR3 nucleotide sequence: TGCGCCAGCAGCCCGGGCCTTATGAACACTGAAGCTTTCTTT. Its translation: CASSPGLMNTEAFF. The chain is built from TRBV5-1 and TRBJ1-1; D remains ambiguous. The V and J ends lost 4 bases and 0 bases respectively, with 10 bases between them. Germline CDR1 and CDR2: SGHRS and YFSETQ. The CDR3 runs to 14 residues.

The genes are TRBV28 and TRBJ1-5, with D uncertain. Trimming removed 2 bases at V and 6 bases at J, with 5 bases between. Germline CDR1 is MDHEN and CDR2 is SYDVKM. CDR3 length: 12 amino acids. The CDR3 DNA follows: TGTGCCAGCAGTTTAGAGCGTCAGCCCCAGCATTTT. Amino acid sequence: CASSLERQPQHF.

This clone has only one observation. The rearrangement joins TRBV19 to TRBJ2-1, with D perhaps matching TRBD2 (6 bases). Per germline, CDR1 LNHDA and CDR2 SQIVND (reference sequence). V lost 2 bases and J lost 9, with 14 bases in between. The CDR3 is 14 residues long. CDR3 nucleotides: TGTGCCAGTAGTATAACCGGAGGAGGGACTGAGCAGTTCTTC. As protein: CASSITGGGTEQFF.

The V gene is TRBV6-5, the J gene TRBJ1-4; tentatively, D is TRBD1 (5 bases). Germline V gene sequence: CDR1 MNHEY, CDR2 SVGAGI. The CDR3 totals 15 residues. The germline V and J ends were trimmed by 4 bases and 2 bases, with 11 bases remaining between them. DNA of the CDR3: TGTGCCAGCAGTTCGCACAGGCTTACTAATGAAAAACTGTTTTTT. Translated, it gives CASSSHRLTNEKLFF.

The chain links TRBV5-1 to TRBJ1-1, with TRBD1 identical over 7 bases. Germline V CDR1 and CDR2: SGHRS, YFSETQ. V shed 2 bases and J 1 base; nucleotides not matched to a gene: 5. The length of the CDR3 is 15 residues. The CDR3 DNA follows: TGCGCCAGCAGCTTAAACGGACAGGAGAACACTGAAGCTTTCTTT. Protein: CASSLNGQENTEAFF.

The chain employs TRBV7-2 and TRBJ2-5; D perhaps matches TRBD1 (6 bases). The CDR3 loop spans 14 amino acids. Germline loops: CDR1 SGHTA, CDR2 FQGNSA. Trimming cost V 1 base and J 5 bases, with 11 bases left between them. The DNA of the CDR3 is TGTGCCAGCAGCTTAGTCCGTGGGGGCGAGACCCAGTACTTC. Translation gives CASSLVRGGETQYF. Combining the CDR3 with reference TRBV7-2 and TRBJ2-5 gives the whole variable domain GAGVSQSPSNKVTEKGKDVELRCDPISGHTALYWYRQSLGQGLEFLIYFQGNSAPDKSGLPSDRFSAERTGGSVSTLTIQRTQQEDSAVYLCASSLVRGGETQYFGPGTRLLVL.

The rearrangement joins TRBV21-1 to TRBJ1-2. TRBV21-1 is flagged as a pseudogene. This CDR3 comprises 14 residues. CDR3 residues: CASSKPWGGRGYTF. In nucleotides, the CDR3 is TGTGCCAGCAGCAAACCGTGGGGGGGGCGCGGCTACACCTTC.

The V gene is TRBV7-2, the J gene TRBJ2-7; D uncertain. The germline V gene encodes CDR1 SGHTA and CDR2 FQGNSA. Deletions cut 6 bases from V and 3 bases from J, with 18 bases between. The CDR3 length is 15 residues. CDR3 region: CASRTQPSLNYEQYF. CDR3 DNA: TGTGCCAGCAGGACGCAACCCTCTTTAAACTACGAGCAGTACTTC.

The gene calls are TRBV28 and TRBJ1-2, with D uncertain. In germline, CDR1 is MDHEN, CDR2 SYDVKM. V was trimmed by 5 bases and J by 6 bases, leaving 7 bases between them. The CDR3 runs 11 residues. CDR3 in DNA: TGTGCCAGCAGTCTAAGTAATGGCTACACCTTC. The encoded protein is CASSLSNGYTF.

V gene TRBV30 combines with J gene TRBJ1-1; D gene uncertain. CDR3 size: 15 residues. Germline V gene lookup returns CDR1 GTSNPN and CDR2 SVGIG (reference sequence). Deletions cut 4 bases from V and 5 bases from J, with 20 bases between. The CDR3 nucleotides are TGTGCCTGGACCACTAACCCCCGGGGAGGGACTGAAGCTTTCTTT. It is translated as CAWTTNPRGGTEAFF.

This clone has a single count. The gene calls are TRBV5-6 and TRBJ2-7; possible D gene TRBD2, 5 bases. The V end lost 1 base, the J end lost 4 bases, and 15 bases lay between the germline ends. The CDR3 is made up of 15 amino acids. Germline V gives CDR1 SGHDT, CDR2 YYEEEE. The CDR3 here is CASSLLGSQDYEQYF. In nucleotides, the CDR3 is TGTGCCAGCAGCTTGTTGGGGAGCCAGGATTACGAGCAGTACTTC.

The J gene is TRBJ1-3, the V gene TRBV14, with TRBD1 as a possible D gene (5 bases). This CDR3 contains 13 residues. Germline V gene data show CDR1 as SGHDN and CDR2 as FVKESK. V was cut by 5 bases and J by 2 bases, with 7 bases left in between. CDR3 in amino acids: CASSVTAGNTIYF. The CDR3 coding sequence is TGTGCCAGCAGCGTGACAGCTGGAAACACCATATATTTT.

This chain joins TRBV30 and TRBJ1-2, with 9 bases that match TRBD1. The CDR3 runs 14 residues. The ends lost 6 bases at V and 5 bases at J; junction bases unmatched: 10. Germline CDR1 and CDR2: GTSNPN and SVGIG (reference sequence). In DNA, the CDR3 is TGTGCCTGCTTGGCCGGGACAGGGACATATGGCTACACCTTC. Protein sequence: CACLAGTGTYGYTF.

V and J are TRBV6-1 and TRBJ2-7; D not resolved. The CDR3 has 15 residues. The V end was cut by 1 base, the J end by 4 bases, with 14 bases between. Germline CDR1 is MNHNS and CDR2 is SASEGT. The CDR3: CASSEGAATQYEQYF. CDR3 coding DNA: TGTGCCAGCAGTGAAGGGGCGGCCACACAATACGAGCAGTACTTC.

This rearrangement joins TRBV7-2 to TRBJ1-5; D remains ambiguous. The germline gives CDR1 SGHTA, CDR2 FQGNSA. V lost 1 base to trimming and J lost 1 base, with 8 bases between them. This CDR3 has 15 amino acids. Written as DNA, the CDR3 is TGTGCCAGCAGCTTAGAGGGTACGAGCAATCAGCCCCAGCATTTT. This gives the protein CASSLEGTSNQPQHF.

The chain is built from TRBV7-8 and TRBJ2-7, with 8 bases aligning to TRBD1. The CDR3 loop spans 14 amino acids. Germline CDR1 is SGHVS and CDR2 is FQNEAQ. The trim removed 1 base at V and 6 bases at J, leaving 5 bases unmatched. The CDR3 reads CASSLEGRGREQYF. For the CDR3, the DNA is TGTGCCAGCAGCTTAGAAGGCAGGGGGCGCGAGCAGTACTTC.

J is TRBJ2-5 and V is TRBV18, with D tentatively TRBD2 (6 bases). The V end was cut by 3 bases, the J end by 5 bases, with 10 bases between. The CDR3 covers 13 residues. Germline loops: CDR1 KGHSH, CDR2 LQKENI. The CDR3, as DNA: TGTGCCAGCTCACCGGGCGGGATGGAGACCCAGTACTTC. Translated, it gives CASSPGGMETQYF.

The rearrangement links TRBV2 to TRBJ1-1; possibly TRBD1 for D (5 bases). Germline V gene sequence: CDR1 SNHLY, CDR2 FYNNEI. This CDR3 has 15 residues. V was trimmed by 1 base and J by 0 bases, leaving 9 bases between them. CDR3 in amino acids: CASSEGGTMNTEAFF. CDR3 coding DNA: TGTGCCAGCAGTGAAGGGGGCACGATGAACACTGAAGCTTTCTTT.